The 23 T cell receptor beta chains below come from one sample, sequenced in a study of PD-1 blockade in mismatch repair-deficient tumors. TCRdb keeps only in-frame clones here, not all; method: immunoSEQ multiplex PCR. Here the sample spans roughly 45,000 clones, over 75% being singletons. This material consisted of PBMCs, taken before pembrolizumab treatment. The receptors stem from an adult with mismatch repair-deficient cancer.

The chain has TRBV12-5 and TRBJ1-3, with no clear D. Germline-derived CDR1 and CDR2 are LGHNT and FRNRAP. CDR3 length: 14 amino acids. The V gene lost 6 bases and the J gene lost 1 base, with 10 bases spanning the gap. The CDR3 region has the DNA TGTGCTAGTGGCCGAGGTATTTCTGGAAACACCATATATTTT. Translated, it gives CASGRGISGNTIYF.

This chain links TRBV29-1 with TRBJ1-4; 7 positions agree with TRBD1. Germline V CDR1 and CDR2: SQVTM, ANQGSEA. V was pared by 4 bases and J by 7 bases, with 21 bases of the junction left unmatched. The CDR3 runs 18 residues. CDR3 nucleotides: TGCAGCGTTGGGGCACAGGGGCCGACTTTTGACAACGGTGAAAAACTGTTTTTT. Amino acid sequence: CSVGAQGPTFDNGEKLFF.

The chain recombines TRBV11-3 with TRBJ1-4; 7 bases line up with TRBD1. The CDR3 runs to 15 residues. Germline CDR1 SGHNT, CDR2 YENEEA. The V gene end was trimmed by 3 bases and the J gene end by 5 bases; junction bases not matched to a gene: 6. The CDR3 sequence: CASSFYGDRNEKLFF. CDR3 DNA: TGTGCCAGCAGCTTCTATGGGGACAGAAATGAAAAACTGTTTTTT.

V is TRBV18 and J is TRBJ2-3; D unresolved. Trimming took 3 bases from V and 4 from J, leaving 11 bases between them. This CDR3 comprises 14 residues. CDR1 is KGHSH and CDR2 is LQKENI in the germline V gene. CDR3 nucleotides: TGTGCCAGCTCACCGACCCGCCAGCCAGATACGCAGTATTTT. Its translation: CASSPTRQPDTQYF.

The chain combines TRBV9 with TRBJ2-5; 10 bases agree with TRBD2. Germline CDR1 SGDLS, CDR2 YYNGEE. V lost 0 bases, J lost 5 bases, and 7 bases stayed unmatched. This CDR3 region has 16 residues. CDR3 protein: CASSVEAGGPGETQYF. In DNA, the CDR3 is TGTGCCAGCAGCGTAGAAGCGGGAGGGCCGGGGGAGACCCAGTACTTC.

CDR3 in DNA: TGTGCCAGCAGTTTAAGTCAGGGACAGCAAGAGACCCAGTACTTC. Translating gives CASSLSQGQQETQYF. The V call is TRBV28, the J call TRBJ2-5; 7 nucleotides match TRBD1. Germline V gives CDR1 MDHEN, CDR2 SYDVKM. The ends lost 2 bases at V and 2 bases at J; junction bases unmatched: 5. The CDR3 has 15 amino acids.

The CDR3 region is CASSQVRDYGYTF. The CDR3 DNA follows: TGTGCCAGCAGCCAAGTACGGGACTATGGCTACACCTTC. The chain has TRBV4-2 and TRBJ1-2; D gene uncertain. V dropped 1 base and J dropped 3 bases, with 6 bases sitting between them. The length of the CDR3 is 13 residues. Looked up from germline, CDR1 is LGHNA and CDR2 is YNFKEQ.

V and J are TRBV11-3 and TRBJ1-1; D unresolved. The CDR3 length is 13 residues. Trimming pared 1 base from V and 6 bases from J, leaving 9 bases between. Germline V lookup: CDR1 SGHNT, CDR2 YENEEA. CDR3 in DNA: TGTGCCAGCAGCTTAGGAGGCAGAGCTGAAGCTTTCTTT. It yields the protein CASSLGGRAEAFF.

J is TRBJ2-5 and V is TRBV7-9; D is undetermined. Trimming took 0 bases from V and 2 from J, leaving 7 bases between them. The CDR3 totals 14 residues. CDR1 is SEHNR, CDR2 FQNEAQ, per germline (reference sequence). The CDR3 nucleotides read TGTGCCAGCAGCTTAGCGGCGCTACAAGAGACCCAGTACTTC. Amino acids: CASSLAALQETQYF. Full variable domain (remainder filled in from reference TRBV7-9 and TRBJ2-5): DTGVSQNPRHKITKRGQNVTFRCDPISEHNRLYWYRQTLGQGPEFLTYFQNEAQLEKSRLLSDRFSAERPKGSFSTLEIQRTEQGDSAMYLCASSLAALQETQYFGPGTRLLVL.

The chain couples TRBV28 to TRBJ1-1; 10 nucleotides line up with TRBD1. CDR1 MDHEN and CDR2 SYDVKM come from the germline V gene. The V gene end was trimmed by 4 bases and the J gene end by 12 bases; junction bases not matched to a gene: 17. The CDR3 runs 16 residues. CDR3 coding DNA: TGTGCCAGCAGTTCCCCTACAACCGGGGACAGGGGAGAAACTTTCTTT. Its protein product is CASSSPTTGDRGETFF.

CDR3 amino acids: CASSPSQGIGNIQYF. CDR3 DNA sequence: TGTGCCAGCAGTCCCTCACAGGGGATTGGAAACATTCAGTACTTC. The chain uses TRBV6-5 and TRBJ2-4; 7 nucleotides line up with TRBD1. Per germline, CDR1 MNHEY and CDR2 SVGAGI. J gave up 6 bases and V 5 bases, and 10 bases lay outside the gene matches. The CDR3 contains 15 residues.

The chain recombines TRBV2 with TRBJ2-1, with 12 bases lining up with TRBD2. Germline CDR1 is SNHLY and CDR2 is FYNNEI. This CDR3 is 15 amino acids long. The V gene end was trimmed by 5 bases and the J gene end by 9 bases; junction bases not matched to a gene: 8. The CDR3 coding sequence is TGTGCCAGCAGTTCAAGACTAGCGGGAGTCCTTGAGCAGTTCTTC. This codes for CASSSRLAGVLEQFF.

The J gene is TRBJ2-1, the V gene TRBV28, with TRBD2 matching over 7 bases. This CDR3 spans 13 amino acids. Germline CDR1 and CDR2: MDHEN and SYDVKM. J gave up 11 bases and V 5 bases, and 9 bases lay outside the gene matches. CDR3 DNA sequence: TGTGCCAGCAGTACGCTGGGGGGGAGCCAGCAGTTCTTC. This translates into CASSTLGGSQQFF.

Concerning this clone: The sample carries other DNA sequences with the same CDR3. The CDR3 loop is CAWTRQETQYF. DNA of the CDR3: TGTGCCTGGACTAGACAAGAGACCCAGTACTTC. The chain employs TRBV30 and TRBJ2-5, with D uncertain. Trimming cost V 4 bases and J 2 bases, with 5 bases left between them. The CDR3 totals 11 residues. Germline V gene data show CDR1 as GTSNPN and CDR2 as SVGIG (reference sequence).

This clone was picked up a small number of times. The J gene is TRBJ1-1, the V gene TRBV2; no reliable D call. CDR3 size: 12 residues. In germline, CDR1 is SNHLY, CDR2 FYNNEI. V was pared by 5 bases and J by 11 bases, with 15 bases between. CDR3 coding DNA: TGTGCCAGCAGTATAGACTCAAATCGGGCTTTCTTT. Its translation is CASSIDSNRAFF.

As DNA, the CDR3 is TGTGCCAGTAGCCACCACCAGGACGGAGTCTCCTACGAGCAGTACTTC. It encodes CASSHHQDGVSYEQYF. This sequence joins TRBV19 and TRBJ2-7, with unresolved D. The CDR3 has 16 amino acids. The ends were cut back, 6 bases at V and 0 bases at J, with 18 bases in the middle. Germline V lookup: CDR1 LNHDA, CDR2 SQIVND (reference sequence).

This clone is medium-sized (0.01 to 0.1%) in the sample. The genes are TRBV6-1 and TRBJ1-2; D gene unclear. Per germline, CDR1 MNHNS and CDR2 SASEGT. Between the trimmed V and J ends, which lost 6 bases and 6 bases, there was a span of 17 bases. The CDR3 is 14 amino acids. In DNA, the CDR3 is TGTGCCAGCAGCCGAAGCGTTGAGGCCAATGGCTACACCTTC. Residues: CASSRSVEANGYTF.

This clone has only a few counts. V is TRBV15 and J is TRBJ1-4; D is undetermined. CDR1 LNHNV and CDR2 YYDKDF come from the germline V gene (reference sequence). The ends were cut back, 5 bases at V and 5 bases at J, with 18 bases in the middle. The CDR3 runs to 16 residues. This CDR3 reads CATSATYRDPNEKLFF. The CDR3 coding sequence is TGTGCCACCAGCGCTACGTACAGAGACCCAAATGAAAAACTGTTTTTT.

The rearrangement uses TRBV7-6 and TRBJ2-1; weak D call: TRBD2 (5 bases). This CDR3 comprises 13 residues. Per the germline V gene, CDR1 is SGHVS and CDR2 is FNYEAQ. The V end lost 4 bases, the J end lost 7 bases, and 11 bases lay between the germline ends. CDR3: CASSSPSGNEQFF. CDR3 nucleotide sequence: TGTGCCAGCAGCTCGCCTTCGGGGAATGAGCAGTTCTTC. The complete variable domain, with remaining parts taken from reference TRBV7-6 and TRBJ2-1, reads GAGVSQSPRYKVTKRGQDVALRCDPISGHVSLYWYRQALGQGPEFLTYFNYEAQQDKSGLPNDRFSAERPEGSISTLTIQRTEQRDSAMYRCASSSPSGNEQFFGPGTRLTVL.

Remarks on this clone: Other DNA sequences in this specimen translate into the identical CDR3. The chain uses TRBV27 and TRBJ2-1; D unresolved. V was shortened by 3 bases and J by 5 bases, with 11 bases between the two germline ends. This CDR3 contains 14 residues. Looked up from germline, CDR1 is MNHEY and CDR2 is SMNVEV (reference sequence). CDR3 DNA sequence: TGTGCCAGCAGTTTGGGTGGCGGTGACAATGAGCAGTTCTTC. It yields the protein CASSLGGGDNEQFF.

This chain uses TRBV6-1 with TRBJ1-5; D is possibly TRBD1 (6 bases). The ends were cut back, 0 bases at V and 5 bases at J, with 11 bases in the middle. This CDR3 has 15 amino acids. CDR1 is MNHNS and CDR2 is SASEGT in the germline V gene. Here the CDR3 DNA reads TGTGCCAGCAGTGAAGCTAGGGGGATTGATCAGCCCCAGCATTTT. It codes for CASSEARGIDQPQHF.

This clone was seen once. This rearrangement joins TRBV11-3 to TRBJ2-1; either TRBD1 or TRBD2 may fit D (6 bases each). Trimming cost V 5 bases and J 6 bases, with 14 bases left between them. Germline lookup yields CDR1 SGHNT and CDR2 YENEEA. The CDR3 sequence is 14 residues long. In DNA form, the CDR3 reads TGTGCCAGCAGCCCAAACGGGGGCCTCAATGAGCAGTTCTTC. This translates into CASSPNGGLNEQFF.

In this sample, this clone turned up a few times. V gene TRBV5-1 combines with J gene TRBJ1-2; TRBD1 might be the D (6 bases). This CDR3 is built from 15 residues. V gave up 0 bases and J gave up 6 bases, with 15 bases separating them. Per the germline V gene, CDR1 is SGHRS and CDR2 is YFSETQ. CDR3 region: CASSLDTGRIDGYTF. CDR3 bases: TGCGCCAGCAGCTTGGATACAGGGAGAATAGATGGCTACACCTTC.